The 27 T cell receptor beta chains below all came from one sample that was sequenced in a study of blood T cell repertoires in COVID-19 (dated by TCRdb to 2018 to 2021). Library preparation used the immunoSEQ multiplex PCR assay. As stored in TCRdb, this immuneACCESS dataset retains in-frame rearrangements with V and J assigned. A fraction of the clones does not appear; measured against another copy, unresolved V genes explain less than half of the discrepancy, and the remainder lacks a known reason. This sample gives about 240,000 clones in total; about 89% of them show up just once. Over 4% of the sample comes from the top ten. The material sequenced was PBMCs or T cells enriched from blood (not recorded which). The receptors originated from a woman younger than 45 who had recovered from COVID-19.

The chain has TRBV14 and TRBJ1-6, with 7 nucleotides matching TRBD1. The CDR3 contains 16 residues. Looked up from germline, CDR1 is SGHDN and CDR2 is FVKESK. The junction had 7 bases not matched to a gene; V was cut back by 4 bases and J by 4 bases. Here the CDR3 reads CASSPGQTPYNSPLHF. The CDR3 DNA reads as TGTGCCAGCAGCCCGGGACAGACCCCTTATAATTCACCCCTCCACTTT. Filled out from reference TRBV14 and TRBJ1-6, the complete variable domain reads EAGVTQFPSHSVIEKGQTVTLRCDPISGHDNLYWYRRVMGKEIKFLLHFVKESKQDESGMPNNRFLAERTGGTYSTLKVQPAELEDSGVYFCASSPGQTPYNSPLHFGNGTRLTVT.

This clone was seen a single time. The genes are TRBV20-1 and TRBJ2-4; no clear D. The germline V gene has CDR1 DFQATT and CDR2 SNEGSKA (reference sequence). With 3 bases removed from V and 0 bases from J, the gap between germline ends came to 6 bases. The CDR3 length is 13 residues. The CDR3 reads CSASYLAKNIQYF. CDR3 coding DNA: TGCAGTGCTAGTTATTTAGCCAAAAACATTCAGTACTTC.

CDR3 DNA sequence: TGTGCCAGCAGCGTAGAAGGACACATCAACCGCACCGGGGAGCTGTTTTTT. Translated: CASSVEGHINRTGELFF. The chain joins TRBV9 to TRBJ2-2; a weak D match, TRBD1 (5 bases). The CDR3 extends over 17 amino acids. Per the germline V gene, CDR1 is SGDLS and CDR2 is YYNGEE. Trimming took off 0 bases at V and 4 bases at J, with 16 bases between the two ends.

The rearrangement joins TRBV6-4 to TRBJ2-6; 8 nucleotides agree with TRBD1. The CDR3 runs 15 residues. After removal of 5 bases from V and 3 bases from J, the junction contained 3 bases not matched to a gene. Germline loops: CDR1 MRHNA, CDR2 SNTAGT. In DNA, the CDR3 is TGTGCCAGCAGTATACAGGGGGATGGGGCCAACGTCCTGACTTTC. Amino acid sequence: CASSIQGDGANVLTF.

The CDR3 sequence is CASSQETEPNYGYTF. The CDR3 nucleotides read TGTGCCAGCAGCCAAGAGACAGAGCCGAACTATGGCTACACCTTC. The chain couples TRBV4-2 to TRBJ1-2, with a possible D match to TRBD1 (5 bases). Germline V gene sequence: CDR1 LGHNA, CDR2 YNFKEQ. Trimming stripped 0 bases from V and 2 bases from J, with 10 bases between. CDR3 length equals 15 residues.

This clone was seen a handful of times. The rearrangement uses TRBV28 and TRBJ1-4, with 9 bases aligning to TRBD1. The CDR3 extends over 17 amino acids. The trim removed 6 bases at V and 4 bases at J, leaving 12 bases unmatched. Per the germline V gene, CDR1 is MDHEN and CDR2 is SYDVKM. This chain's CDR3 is CASSPRQGVVNNEKLFF. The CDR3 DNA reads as TGTGCCAGCAGCCCTCGACAGGGGGTAGTGAATAATGAAAAACTGTTTTTT.

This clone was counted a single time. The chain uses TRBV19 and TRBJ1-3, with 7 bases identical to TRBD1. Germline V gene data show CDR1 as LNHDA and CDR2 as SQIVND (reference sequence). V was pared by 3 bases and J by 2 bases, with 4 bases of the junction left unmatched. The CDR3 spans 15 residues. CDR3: CASSIRTGAGNTIYF. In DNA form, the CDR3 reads TGTGCCAGTAGTATTAGAACAGGGGCTGGAAACACCATATATTTT. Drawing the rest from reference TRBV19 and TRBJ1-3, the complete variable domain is DGGITQSPKYLFRKEGQNVTLSCEQNLNHDAMYWYRQDPGQGLRLIYYSQIVNDFQKGDIAEGYSVSREKKESFPLTVTSAQKNPTAFYLCASSIRTGAGNTIYFGEGSWLTVV.

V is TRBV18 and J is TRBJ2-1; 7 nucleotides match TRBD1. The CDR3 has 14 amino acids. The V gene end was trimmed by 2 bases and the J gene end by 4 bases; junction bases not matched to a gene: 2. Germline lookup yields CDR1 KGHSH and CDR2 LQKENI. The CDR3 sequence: CASSPATGYNEQFF. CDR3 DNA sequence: TGTGCCAGCTCACCAGCGACAGGGTACAATGAGCAGTTCTTC.

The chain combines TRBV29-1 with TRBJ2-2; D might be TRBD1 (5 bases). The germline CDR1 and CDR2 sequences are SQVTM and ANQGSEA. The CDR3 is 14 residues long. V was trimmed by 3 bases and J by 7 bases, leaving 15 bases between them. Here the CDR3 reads CSVDLGQGIGELFF. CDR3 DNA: TGCAGCGTTGATCTCGGGCAGGGTATCGGGGAGCTGTTTTTT.

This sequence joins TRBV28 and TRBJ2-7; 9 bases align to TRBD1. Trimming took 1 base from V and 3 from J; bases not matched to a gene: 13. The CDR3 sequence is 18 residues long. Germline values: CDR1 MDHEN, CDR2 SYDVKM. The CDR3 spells CASSLLEFSDRGNYEQYF. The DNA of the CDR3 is TGTGCCAGCAGTTTATTAGAGTTTAGCGACAGGGGGAACTACGAGCAGTACTTC. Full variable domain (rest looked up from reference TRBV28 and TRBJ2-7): DVKVTQSSRYLVKRTGEKVFLECVQDMDHENMFWYRQDPGLGLRLIYFSYDVKMKEKGDIPEGYSVSREKKERFSLILESASTNQTSMYLCASSLLEFSDRGNYEQYFGPGTRLTVT.

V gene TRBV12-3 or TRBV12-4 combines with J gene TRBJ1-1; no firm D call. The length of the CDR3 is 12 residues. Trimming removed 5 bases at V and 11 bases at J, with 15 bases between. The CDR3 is CASSQGSLDAFF. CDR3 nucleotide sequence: TGTGCCAGCAGTCAAGGGAGTTTAGATGCTTTCTTT.

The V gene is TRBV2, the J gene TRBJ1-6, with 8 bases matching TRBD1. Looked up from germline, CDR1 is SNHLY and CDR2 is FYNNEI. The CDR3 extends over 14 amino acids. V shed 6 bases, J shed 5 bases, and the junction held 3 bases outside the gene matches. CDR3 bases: TGTGCCAGCAGAAGACAGGGGAATAATTCACCCCTCCACTTT. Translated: CASRRQGNNSPLHF.

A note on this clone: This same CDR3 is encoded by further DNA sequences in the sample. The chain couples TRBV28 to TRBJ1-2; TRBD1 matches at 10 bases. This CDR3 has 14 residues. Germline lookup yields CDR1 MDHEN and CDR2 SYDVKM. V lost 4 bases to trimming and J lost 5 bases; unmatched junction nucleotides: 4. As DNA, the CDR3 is TGTGCCAGCAGTTCCGGGACAGGGGTTTATGGCTACACCTTC. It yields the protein CASSSGTGVYGYTF.

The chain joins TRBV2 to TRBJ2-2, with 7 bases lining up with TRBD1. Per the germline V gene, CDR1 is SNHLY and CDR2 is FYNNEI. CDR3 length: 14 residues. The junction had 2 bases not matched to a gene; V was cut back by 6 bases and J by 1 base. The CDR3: CASSRDRNTGELFF. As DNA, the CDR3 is TGTGCCAGCAGCCGGGACAGGAACACCGGGGAGCTGTTTTTT.

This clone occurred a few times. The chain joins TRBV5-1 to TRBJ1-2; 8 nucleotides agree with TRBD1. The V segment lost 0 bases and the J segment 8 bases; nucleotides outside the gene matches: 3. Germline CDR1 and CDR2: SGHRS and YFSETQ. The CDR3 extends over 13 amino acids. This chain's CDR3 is CASSLEQGAGYTF. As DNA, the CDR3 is TGCGCCAGCAGCTTGGAGCAGGGGGCGGGCTACACCTTC.

CDR3 in DNA: TGTGCCAGTAGTACAGGGACAGAGCAGACTGAAGCTTTCTTT. This gives the protein CASSTGTEQTEAFF. The V call is TRBV19, the J call TRBJ1-1, with 7 bases lining up with TRBD1. J was trimmed by 5 bases and V by 4 bases; bases with no gene match: 7. CDR3 size: 14 residues. Germline V gives CDR1 LNHDA, CDR2 SQIVND (reference sequence).

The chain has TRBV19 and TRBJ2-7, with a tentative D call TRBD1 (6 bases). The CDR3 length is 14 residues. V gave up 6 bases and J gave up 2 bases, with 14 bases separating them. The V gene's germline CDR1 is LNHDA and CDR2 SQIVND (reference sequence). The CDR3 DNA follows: TGTGCCAGTAGCCCCGGGGCAGGGGCCTACGAGCAGTACTTC. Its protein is CASSPGAGAYEQYF.

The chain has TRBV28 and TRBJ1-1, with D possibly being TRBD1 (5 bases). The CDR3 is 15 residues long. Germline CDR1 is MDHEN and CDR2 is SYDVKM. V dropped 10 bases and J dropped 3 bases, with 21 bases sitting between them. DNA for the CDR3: TGTGCCACCGCAGGGTCTAGTGGGCAGGACACTGAAGCTTTCTTT. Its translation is CATAGSSGQDTEAFF.

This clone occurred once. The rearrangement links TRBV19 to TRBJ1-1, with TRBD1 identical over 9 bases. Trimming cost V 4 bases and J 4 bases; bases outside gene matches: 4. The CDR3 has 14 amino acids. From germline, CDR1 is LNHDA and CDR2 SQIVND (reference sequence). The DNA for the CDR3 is TGTGCCAGTAGTAAAGGACAGGGGTTCACTGAAGCTTTCTTT. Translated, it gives CASSKGQGFTEAFF.

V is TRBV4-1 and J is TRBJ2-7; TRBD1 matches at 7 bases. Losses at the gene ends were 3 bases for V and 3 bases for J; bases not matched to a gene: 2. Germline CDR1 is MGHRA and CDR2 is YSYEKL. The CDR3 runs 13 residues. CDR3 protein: CASSHRDSYEQYF. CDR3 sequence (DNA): TGCGCCAGCAGCCACAGGGACAGCTACGAGCAGTACTTC.

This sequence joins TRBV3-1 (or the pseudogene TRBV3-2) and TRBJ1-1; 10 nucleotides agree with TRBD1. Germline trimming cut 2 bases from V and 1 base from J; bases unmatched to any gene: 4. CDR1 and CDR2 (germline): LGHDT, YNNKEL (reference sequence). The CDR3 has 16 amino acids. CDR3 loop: CASSQRTGGSNTEAFF. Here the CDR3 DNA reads TGTGCCAGCAGCCAAAGGACAGGGGGGTCGAACACTGAAGCTTTCTTT.

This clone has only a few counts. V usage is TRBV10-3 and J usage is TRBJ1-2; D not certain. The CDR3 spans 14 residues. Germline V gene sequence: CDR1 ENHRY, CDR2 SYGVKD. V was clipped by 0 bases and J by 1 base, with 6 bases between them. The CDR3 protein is CAISESPGNYGYTF. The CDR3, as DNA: TGTGCCATCAGTGAGTCGCCAGGTAACTATGGCTACACCTTC.

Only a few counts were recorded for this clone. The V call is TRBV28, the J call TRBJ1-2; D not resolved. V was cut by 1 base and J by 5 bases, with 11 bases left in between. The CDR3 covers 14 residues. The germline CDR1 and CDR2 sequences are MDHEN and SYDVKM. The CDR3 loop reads CASSLFTGRYGYTF. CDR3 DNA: TGTGCCAGCAGTTTATTTACTGGGAGGTATGGCTACACCTTC.

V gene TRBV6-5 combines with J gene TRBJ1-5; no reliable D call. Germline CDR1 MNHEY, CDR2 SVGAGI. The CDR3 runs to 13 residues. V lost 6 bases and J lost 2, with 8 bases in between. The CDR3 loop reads CASSQVGNQPQHF. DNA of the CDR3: TGTGCCAGCAGCCAGGTCGGCAATCAGCCCCAGCATTTT.

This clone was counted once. As DNA, the CDR3 is TGTGCCAGCAGCGAAGCCGGGAGTGTGGAGACCCAGTACTTC. This translates into CASSEAGSVETQYF. The chain joins TRBV7-3 to TRBJ2-5, with D perhaps TRBD2 (6 bases). V was cut by 5 bases and J by 5 bases, with 15 bases left in between. The germline gives CDR1 SGHTA, CDR2 FQGTGA. This CDR3 has 14 residues.

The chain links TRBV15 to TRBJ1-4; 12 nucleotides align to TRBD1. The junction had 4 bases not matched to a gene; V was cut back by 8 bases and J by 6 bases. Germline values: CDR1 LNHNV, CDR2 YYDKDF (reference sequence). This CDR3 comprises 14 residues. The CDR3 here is CATSGTGGYEKLFF. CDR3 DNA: TGTGCCACCTCCGGGACAGGGGGCTATGAAAAACTGTTTTTT.

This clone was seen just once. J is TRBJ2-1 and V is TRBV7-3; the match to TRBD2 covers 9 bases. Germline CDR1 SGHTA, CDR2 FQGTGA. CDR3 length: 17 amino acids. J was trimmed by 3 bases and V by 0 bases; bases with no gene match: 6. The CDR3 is CASSLTQRTSVYNEQFF. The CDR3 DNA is TGTGCCAGCAGCTTAACTCAACGGACTAGCGTCTACAATGAGCAGTTCTTC.